Each of the 18 T cell receptor beta chains below was sequenced from the same sample in a study of T cell responses to AZD1222 COVID-19 vaccine. Assay used: immunoSEQ multiplex PCR; TCRdb lists only in-frame clones, some missing. Found here are 120,000 to 150,000 clones, roughly 88% of them singletons; the top ten hold 3% to 3.5%. The sample in question was peripheral blood, obtained on day 0 of MenACWY control vaccination. Receptors originate from an adult in good health.

Notes on this clone: This same CDR3 is encoded by further DNA sequences in the sample. This sequence joins TRBV29-1 and TRBJ2-7, with D possibly being TRBD1 (5 bases). Between the trimmed V and J ends, which lost 6 bases and 3 bases, there was a span of 12 bases. The CDR3 is 12 residues long. Germline lookup yields CDR1 SQVTM and CDR2 ANQGSEA. CDR3 nucleotides: TGCAGCGTCGTTCCTCAGGGCTACGAGCAGTACTTC. This translates into CSVVPQGYEQYF.

The chain has TRBV5-4 and TRBJ1-2; weak D call: TRBD1 (6 bases). Germline CDR1 SGHNT, CDR2 YYREEE (reference sequence). The CDR3 covers 16 residues. Trimming took 0 bases from V and 5 from J, leaving 17 bases between them. Here the CDR3 DNA reads TGTGCCAGCAGCTTGGCCCTCGGGGGGGCGGGATATGGCTACACCTTC. Translation gives CASSLALGGAGYGYTF.

This chain links TRBV5-1 with TRBJ2-5; D might be TRBD1 (6 bases). V was trimmed by 4 bases and J by 2 bases, leaving 12 bases between them. This CDR3 is 14 amino acids long. Germline V gives CDR1 SGHRS, CDR2 YFSETQ. The CDR3 sequence: CASSNNRVQETQYF. In DNA, the CDR3 is TGCGCCAGCAGCAATAACAGGGTTCAAGAGACCCAGTACTTC.

V usage is TRBV3-1 (or the pseudogene TRBV3-2) and J usage is TRBJ1-1, with 10 bases lining up with TRBD1. V was clipped by 4 bases and J by 4 bases; unmatched bases: 3. CDR1 and CDR2 (germline): LGHDT, YNNKEL (reference sequence). The CDR3 has 14 amino acids. The CDR3 reads CASSPGQGGTEAFF. The CDR3 bases are TGTGCCAGCAGCCCAGGACAGGGGGGCACTGAAGCTTTCTTT.

The rearrangement uses TRBV5-4 and TRBJ1-2; TRBD1 matches at 7 bases. Germline CDR1 and CDR2: SGHNT and YYREEE (reference sequence). The CDR3 has 17 residues. V shed 0 bases and J 3 bases; nucleotides not matched to a gene: 11. The CDR3 DNA sequence: TGTGCCAGCAGCTTGGTGGTGCGAGGGGGCGCCGACTATGGCTACACCTTC. This sequence encodes CASSLVVRGGADYGYTF.

A single count supports this clone. This sequence joins TRBV20-1 and TRBJ2-7, with 8 bases fitting TRBD2. V lost 3 bases, J lost 3 bases, and 10 bases stayed unmatched. In germline, CDR1 is DFQATT, CDR2 SNEGSKA (reference sequence). There are 15 residues in the CDR3. CDR3 sequence: CSASHRAAGDYEQYF. DNA of the CDR3: TGCAGTGCTAGTCACCGGGCAGCGGGAGACTACGAGCAGTACTTC.

The CDR3 DNA reads TGTGCCAGCAGCCAAGAGGGTGGGGGGCACTATAATTCACCCCTCCACTTT. This gives the protein CASSQEGGGHYNSPLHF. The chain recombines TRBV14 with TRBJ1-6, with D possibly being TRBD1 (6 bases). Trimming took off 0 bases at V and 3 bases at J, with 12 bases between the two ends. This CDR3 comprises 17 residues. In germline, CDR1 is SGHDN, CDR2 FVKESK.

The chain uses TRBV11-2 and TRBJ1-4, with a tentative D call TRBD1 (5 bases). CDR1 is SGHAT, CDR2 FQNNGV, per germline. The V and J ends lost 5 bases and 2 bases respectively, with 15 bases between them. The CDR3 covers 16 residues. The CDR3 sequence is CASSTPGRGTNEKLFF. CDR3 in DNA: TGTGCCAGCAGCACCCCGGGCCGGGGGACTAATGAAAAACTGTTTTTT.

The gene calls are TRBV2 and TRBJ1-6; D is ambiguous. CDR1 and CDR2 (germline): SNHLY, FYNNEI. Trimming removed 1 base from V and 7 bases from J, with 14 bases in between. The CDR3 has 16 amino acids. The CDR3 is CASSEGVGRMNSPLHF. The CDR3 region has the DNA TGTGCCAGCAGTGAAGGGGTCGGCAGAATGAATTCACCCCTCCACTTT. The whole variable domain, remainder taken from reference TRBV2 and TRBJ1-6, is EPEVTQTPSHQVTQMGQEVILRCVPISNHLYFYWYRQILGQKVEFLVSFYNNEISEKSEIFDDQFSVERPDGSNFTLKIRSTKLEDSAMYFCASSEGVGRMNSPLHFGNGTRLTVT.

This clone was seen a few times. The rearrangement joins TRBV5-6 to TRBJ2-6, with 8 bases that match TRBD1. Germline CDR1 and CDR2: SGHDT and YYEEEE. The CDR3 is 17 amino acids. The V and J ends lost 4 bases and 0 bases, in that order; junction bases with no gene match: 6. This CDR3 reads CASSAGTGFSGANVLTF. The DNA of the CDR3 is TGTGCCAGCAGCGCCGGGACAGGATTCTCTGGGGCCAACGTCCTGACTTTC.

Written as DNA, the CDR3 is TGTGCCAGCAGCAAAGCGCGAGTTCAGGACACTAACTACGAGCAGTACTTC. It translates to CASSKARVQDTNYEQYF. The J gene is TRBJ2-7, the V gene TRBV21-1; the table assigns TRBD1, which was not confirmed against the DNA. TRBV21-1 is a pseudogene segment. The CDR3 covers 17 residues.

The rearrangement joins TRBV13 to TRBJ1-3; D remains unclear. Between the trimmed V and J ends, which lost 3 bases and 2 bases, there was a span of 8 bases. From germline, CDR1 is PRHDT and CDR2 FYEKMQ (reference sequence). There are 14 residues in the CDR3. CDR3: CASSLTGTGNTIYF. Here the CDR3 DNA reads TGTGCCAGCAGCTTGACGGGAACTGGAAACACCATATATTTT.

The chain links TRBV6-2 or TRBV6-3 to TRBJ2-1; the match to TRBD2 covers 8 bases. The CDR3 consists of 15 residues. With 4 bases clipped from V and 1 base from J, the junction kept 3 bases outside the gene matches. The germline V gene has CDR1 MNHEY and CDR2 SVGEGT. The CDR3 is CASSSRGRSYNEQFF. CDR3 in DNA: TGTGCCAGCAGTTCCCGCGGGAGGTCCTACAATGAGCAGTTCTTC.

As regards this clone: This specimen includes other DNA sequences encoding the same CDR3. The V gene is TRBV7-3, the J gene TRBJ1-1; D uncertain. Germline CDR1 is SGHTA and CDR2 is FQGTGA. V dropped 0 bases and J dropped 1 base, with 3 bases sitting between them. The CDR3 length is 13 residues. The CDR3 DNA reads TGTGCCAGCAGCTTAACTGGGAACACTGAAGCTTTCTTT. Its protein product is CASSLTGNTEAFF.

V gene TRBV10-3 combines with J gene TRBJ1-2, with 11 bases identical to TRBD1. This CDR3 spans 14 amino acids. The germline gives CDR1 ENHRY, CDR2 SYGVKD. V was clipped by 7 bases and J by 6 bases; unmatched bases: 7. CDR3 protein: CAITKGQGEDGYTF. Written as DNA, the CDR3 is TGTGCCATCACCAAGGGACAGGGGGAAGATGGCTACACCTTC.

The chain recombines TRBV28 with TRBJ1-2; D gene uncertain. The CDR3 has 13 residues. CDR1 MDHEN and CDR2 SYDVKM come from the germline V gene. V lost 2 bases, J lost 7 bases, and 11 bases lay in between. The CDR3 loop is CASSLRSLSGYTF. As DNA, the CDR3 is TGTGCCAGCAGTTTAAGGAGTTTGTCTGGCTACACCTTC.

The chain has TRBV7-6 and TRBJ2-3; D gene ambiguous. V dropped 2 bases and J dropped 0 bases, with 9 bases sitting between them. The CDR3 runs 15 residues. CDR1 is SGHVS and CDR2 is FNYEAQ in the germline V gene. The CDR3 bases are TGTGCCAGCAGCTTATCTAGGGCAAGCACAGATACGCAGTATTTT. Protein product: CASSLSRASTDTQYF.

The CDR3 DNA reads TGTGCCAGCAGCCGGGACAGAGAAAACACTGAAGCTTTCTTT. It codes for CASSRDRENTEAFF. The chain joins TRBV4-2 to TRBJ1-1, with 7 bases fitting TRBD1. Trimming cost V 4 bases and J 2 bases; bases outside gene matches: 4. Per germline, CDR1 LGHNA and CDR2 YNFKEQ. The CDR3 consists of 14 residues.